Listed below are T cell receptor beta chains from one sample, sequenced in a study of shared clonotypes between healthy human individuals. Assay: immunoSEQ multiplex PCR; the TCRdb copy retains only in-frame clones and omits some. The table shows about a million clones, with approximately 70% occurring only once. The sample was memory CD4+ T cells sorted from blood. The receptors were sampled from a man aged 18 to 29 in good health. CDR3s include the opening cysteine and the closing phenylalanine or tryptophan. The D gene is left open where the match is weak. Only part of the rows carry a size: once, few, many, or a class if the clone is expanded.

>TRBV7-8|NA|TRBJ2-7|NA
CASSPQGTIDEQYF
TGTGCCAGCAGCCCACAGGGTACGATCGACGAGCAGTACTTC
>TRBV6-5|once|TRBJ2-5|NA
CASSPRSWEETQYF
TGTGCCAGCAGCCCGCGGAGTTGGGAAGAGACCCAGTACTTC
>TRBV9|many|TRBJ2-1|NA
CASSGDFGSHNEQFF
TGTGCCAGCAGCGGCGACTTTGGGTCGCACAATGAGCAGTTCTTC
>TRBV11-2|NA|TRBJ2-7|TRBD2
CASKREYEQYF
TGTGCCAGCAAGCGGGAATACGAGCAGTACTTC
>TRBV30|NA|TRBJ2-7|TRBD1
CAWSSPRGKQYF
TGTGCCTGGAGTTCTCCCAGGGGGAAGCAGTACTTC
>TRBV5-6|NA|TRBJ1-5|NA
CASSQGLGQPQHF
TGTGCCAGCAGCCAGGGACTGGGTCAGCCCCAGCATTTT
>TRBV7-6|NA|TRBJ2-5|TRBD1
CASSQHPQGAQETQYF
TGTGCCAGCAGCCAGCACCCACAGGGGGCCCAAGAGACCCAGTACTTC
>TRBV15|NA|TRBJ1-2|NA
CATSEGREGYGYTF
TGTGCCACCAGCGAGGGGAGGGAGGGATATGGCTACACCTTC
>TRBV7-2|once|TRBJ1-2|NA
CASSLASQVLYGYTF
TGTGCCAGCAGCTTAGCCAGTCAGGTGCTCTATGGCTACACCTTC
>TRBV2|NA|TRBJ2-7|NA
CASAGTGLNEQYF
TGTGCCAGCGCGGGGACGGGACTTAACGAGCAGTACTTC
>TRBV5-1|NA|TRBJ1-2|TRBD1
CASSRDRAGYTF
TGCGCCAGCAGCAGGGACAGGGCTGGCTACACCTTC
>TRBV7-2|NA|TRBJ2-1|TRBD2
CASRRTSGTDEQFF
TGTGCCAGCCGCAGGACTAGCGGGACGGATGAGCAGTTCTTC
>TRBV28|NA|TRBJ1-2|NA
CASSPSVPGGTSGYTF
TGTGCCAGCAGTCCAAGTGTGCCCGGAGGGACTAGCGGCTACACCTTC
>TRBV30|NA|TRBJ2-7|TRBD1
CAWRRTGTGYHEQYF
TGTGCCTGGAGACGTACCGGGACAGGGTACCACGAGCAGTACTTC
>TRBV7-2|NA|TRBJ2-7|TRBD2
CASSSRLAGADEQYF
TGTGCCAGCAGCTCCCGACTAGCGGGAGCAGATGAGCAGTACTTC
>TRBV5-1|NA|TRBJ2-5|NA
CASSLGQAEETQYF
TGCGCCAGCAGCTTGGGACAGGCGGAAGAGACCCAGTACTTC
>TRBV6-5|NA|TRBJ2-7|TRBD1
CASSLLGQGSYEQYF
TGTGCCAGCAGTCTATTAGGACAGGGATCCTACGAGCAGTACTTC
>TRBV18|NA|TRBJ2-1|TRBD2
CASSPGRRLAGGTYNEQFF
TGTGCCAGCTCACCAGGTCGAAGACTAGCGGGGGGCACCTACAATGAGCAGTTCTTC
>TRBV7-3|once|TRBJ2-3|NA
CASSTHPVPGTQYF
TGTGCCAGCAGCACGCACCCCGTCCCAGGAACGCAGTATTTT
>TRBV27|NA|TRBJ2-1|TRBD2
CASSFEGGSSYNEQFF
TGTGCCAGCAGTTTCGAGGGAGGGAGCTCCTACAATGAGCAGTTCTTC
>TRBV30|NA|TRBJ2-5|NA
CAWSVGFRDGYF
TGTGCCTGGAGTGTTGGTTTTCGAGATGGGTACTTC
>TRBV5-1|NA|TRBJ1-3|TRBD1
CASSLSGTGGNTIYF
TGCGCCAGCAGCTTGAGCGGGACAGGGGGAAACACCATATATTTT
>TRBV18|NA|TRBJ2-1|NA
CASSPPGGEQFF
TGTGCCAGCTCACCACCGGGCGGTGAGCAGTTCTTC
>TRBV5-4|NA|TRBJ1-2|NA
CASSAGIPGANYGYTF
TGTGCCAGCAGCGCGGGGATTCCGGGAGCGAACTATGGCTACACCTTC
>TRBV18|few|TRBJ1-2|NA
CASSPIGEGYGYTF
TGTGCCAGCTCACCGATCGGGGAGGGCTATGGCTACACCTTC
>TRBV5-4|NA|TRBJ1-6|TRBD1
CASSGDRGHSPLHF
TGTGCCAGCAGCGGGGACAGGGGTCATTCACCCCTCCACTTT
>TRBV2|NA|TRBJ2-7|TRBD1
CAGDRDRGREQYF
TGTGCCGGGGACCGGGACAGGGGCAGGGAGCAGTACTTC
>TRBV7-2|NA|TRBJ2-7|TRBD2
CASNTGGSSEQYF
TGTGCCAGCAACACCGGCGGGAGCTCCGAGCAGTACTTC
>TRBV5-4|NA|TRBJ2-3|NA
CASSRTRGASTDTQYF
TGTGCCAGCAGCCGGACTAGGGGGGCTAGCACAGATACGCAGTATTTT
>TRBV29-1|NA|TRBJ2-4|NA
CSVQLAKNIQYF
TGCAGCGTTCAACTAGCCAAAAACATTCAGTACTTC
>TRBV14|NA|TRBJ2-7|TRBD2
CASSQGTSGRYEQYF
TGTGCCAGCAGCCAAGGCACTAGCGGGAGGTACGAGCAGTACTTC
>TRBV7-2|few|TRBJ1-1|NA
CASSLALGDREAFF
TGTGCCAGCAGCTTAGCGCTGGGAGACAGGGAAGCTTTCTTT
>TRBV7-2|NA|TRBJ2-5|NA
CASSPGAQETQYF
TGTGCCAGCAGCCCAGGGGCCCAAGAGACCCAGTACTTC
>TRBV5-4|NA|TRBJ2-6|NA
CASSLNRAGANVLTF
TGTGCCAGCAGCCTAAACAGAGCTGGGGCCAACGTCCTGACTTTC